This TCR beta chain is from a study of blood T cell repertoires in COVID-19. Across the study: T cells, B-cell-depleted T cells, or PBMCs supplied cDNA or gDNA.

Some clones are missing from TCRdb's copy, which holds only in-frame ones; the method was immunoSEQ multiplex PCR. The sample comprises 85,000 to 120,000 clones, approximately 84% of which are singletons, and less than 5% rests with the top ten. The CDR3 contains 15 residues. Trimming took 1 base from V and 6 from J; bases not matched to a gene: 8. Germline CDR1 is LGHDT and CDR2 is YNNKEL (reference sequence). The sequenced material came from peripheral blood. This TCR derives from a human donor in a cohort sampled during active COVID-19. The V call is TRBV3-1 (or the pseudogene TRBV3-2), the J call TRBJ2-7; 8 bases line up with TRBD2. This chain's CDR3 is CASSQGAGGLVEQYF. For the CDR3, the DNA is TGTGCCAGCAGCCAAGGCGCGGGGGGCCTGGTCGAGCAGTACTTC.